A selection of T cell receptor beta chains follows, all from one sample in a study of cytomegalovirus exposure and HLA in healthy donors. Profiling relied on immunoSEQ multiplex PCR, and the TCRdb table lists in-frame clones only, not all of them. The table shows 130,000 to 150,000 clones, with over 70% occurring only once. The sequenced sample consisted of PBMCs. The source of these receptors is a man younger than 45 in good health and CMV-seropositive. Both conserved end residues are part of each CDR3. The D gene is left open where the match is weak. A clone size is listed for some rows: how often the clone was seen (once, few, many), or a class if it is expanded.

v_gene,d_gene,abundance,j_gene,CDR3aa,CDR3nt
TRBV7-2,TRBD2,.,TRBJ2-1,CASTSGTSGGVPYNEQFF,TGTGCCAGCACCTCCGGGACTAGCGGGGGGGTCCCCTACAATGAGCAGTTCTTC
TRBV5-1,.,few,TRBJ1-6,CASSLVSSDNSPLHF,TGCGCCAGCAGCCTGGTATCTAGTGATAATTCACCCCTCCACTTT
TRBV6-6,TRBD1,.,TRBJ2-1,CASSSTGGSFYEQFF,TGTGCCAGCAGCTCGACAGGGGGATCTTTTTATGAGCAGTTCTTC
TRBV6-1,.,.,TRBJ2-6,CASSPSLSGANVLTF,TGTGCCAGCAGTCCTAGCCTCTCTGGGGCCAACGTCCTGACTTTC
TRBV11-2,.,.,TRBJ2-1,CASSLARAGNEQFF,TGTGCCAGCAGCTTAGCCAGGGCCGGCAATGAGCAGTTCTTC
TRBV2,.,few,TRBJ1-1,CASTPAAGGRRTEAFF,TGTGCCAGCACCCCGGCGGCGGGGGGGAGAAGAACTGAAGCTTTCTTT
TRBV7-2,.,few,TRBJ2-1,CASSPRQGGYEQFF,TGTGCCAGCAGCCCTCGACAGGGAGGTTATGAGCAGTTCTTC
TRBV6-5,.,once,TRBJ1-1,CASSYLQLNTEAFF,TGTGCCAGCAGTTACTTACAGCTTAACACTGAAGCTTTCTTT
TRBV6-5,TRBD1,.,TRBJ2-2,CASSYSEDRATGELFF,TGTGCCAGCAGTTACTCGGAGGACAGGGCCACCGGGGAGCTGTTTTTT
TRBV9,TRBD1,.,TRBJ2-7,CASSVAVGGIYEQYF,TGTGCCAGCAGCGTAGCTGTAGGGGGCATCTACGAGCAGTACTTC
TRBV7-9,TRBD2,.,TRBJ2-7,CASSSGLAEIYEQYF,TGTGCCAGCAGCTCGGGACTAGCGGAGATCTACGAGCAGTACTTC
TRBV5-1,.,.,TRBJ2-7,CASSLDLAQYEQYF,TGCGCCAGCAGCTTGGATCTAGCGCAATACGAGCAGTACTTC
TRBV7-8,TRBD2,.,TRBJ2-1,CASSLPGGAQVGEQFF,TGTGCCAGCAGCTTACCGGGGGGGGCTCAGGTGGGTGAGCAGTTCTTC
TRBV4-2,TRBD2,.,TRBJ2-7,CASSQAGTSGTYEQYF,TGTGCCAGCAGCCAGGCCGGGACTAGCGGAACCTACGAGCAGTACTTC
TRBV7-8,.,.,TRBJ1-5,CASSSPGLNQPQHF,TGTGCCAGCAGCTCCCCGGGACTCAATCAGCCCCAGCATTTT
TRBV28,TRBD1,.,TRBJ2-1,CASSGTATWGYNEQFF,TGTGCCAGCAGTGGGACAGCCACCTGGGGCTACAATGAGCAGTTCTTC
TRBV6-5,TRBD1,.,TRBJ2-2,CASSWGTAAGELFF,TGTGCCAGCAGTTGGGGGACAGCCGCCGGGGAGCTGTTTTTT
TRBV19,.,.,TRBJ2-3,CASRSDGGRTDTQYF,TGTGCCAGTCGTAGCGACGGGGGGCGCACAGATACGCAGTATTTT
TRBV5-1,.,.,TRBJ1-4,CASSPVPRNEKLFF,TGCGCCAGCAGCCCGGTACCCCGTAATGAAAAACTGTTTTTT
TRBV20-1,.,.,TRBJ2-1,CSASNYNEQFF,TGCAGTGCTTCCAATTACAATGAGCAGTTCTTC
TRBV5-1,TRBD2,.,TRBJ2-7,CASPPGGATYEQYF,TGCGCCAGCCCCCCGGGGGGGGCTACCTACGAGCAGTACTTC
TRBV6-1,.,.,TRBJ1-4,CATRHGRDSEKLFF,TGTGCCACAAGACATGGCAGGGATTCAGAAAAACTGTTTTTT
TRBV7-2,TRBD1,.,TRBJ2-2,CASSARQGQNTGELFF,TGTGCCAGCAGCGCCCGACAGGGGCAGAACACCGGGGAGCTGTTTTTT
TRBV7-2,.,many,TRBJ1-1,CASSEREGLGTEAFF,TGTGCCAGCAGCGAGAGGGAGGGATTGGGCACTGAAGCTTTCTTT
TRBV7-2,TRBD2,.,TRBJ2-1,CASSSGTSGTNYNEQFF,TGTGCCAGCAGCTCCGGGACTAGCGGGACAAACTACAATGAGCAGTTCTTC
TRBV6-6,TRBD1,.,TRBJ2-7,CASSYSRGSYEQYF,TGTGCCAGCAGTTACAGCAGGGGGTCTTACGAGCAGTACTTC
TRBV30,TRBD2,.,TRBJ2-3,CAWSVGLAGGDTQYF,TGTGCCTGGAGTGTGGGGCTAGCGGGAGGAGATACGCAGTATTTT
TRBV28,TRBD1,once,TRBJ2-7,CASSFQGQVKSYEQYF,TGTGCCAGCAGTTTTCAAGGACAGGTAAAATCCTACGAGCAGTACTTC
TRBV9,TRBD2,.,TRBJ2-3,CASSPRTSGATDTQYF,TGTGCCAGCAGCCCCCGGACTAGCGGGGCCACAGATACGCAGTATTTT
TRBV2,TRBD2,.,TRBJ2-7,CAREGLAGAYEQYF,TGTGCCAGAGAGGGACTAGCGGGAGCTTACGAGCAGTACTTC
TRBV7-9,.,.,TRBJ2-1,CASSFKRTYNEQFF,TGTGCCAGCAGCTTTAAACGGACTTACAATGAGCAGTTCTTC
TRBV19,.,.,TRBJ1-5,CASSITGTFRNQPQHF,TGTGCCAGTAGTATAACAGGGACCTTTCGCAATCAGCCCCAGCATTTT
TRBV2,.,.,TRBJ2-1,CATGRVSSYNEQFF,TGTGCCACTGGCAGGGTTAGTTCCTACAATGAGCAGTTCTTC
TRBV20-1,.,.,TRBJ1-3,CSASQEDTIYF,TGCAGTGCTTCGCAGGAGGACACCATATATTTT
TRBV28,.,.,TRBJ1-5,CASSSTGTWDQPQHF,TGTGCCAGCAGTTCTACCGGGACATGGGATCAGCCCCAGCATTTT
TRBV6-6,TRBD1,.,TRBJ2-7,CASSSQGDSYEQYF,TGTGCCAGCAGTTCTCAGGGGGATTCCTACGAGCAGTACTTC
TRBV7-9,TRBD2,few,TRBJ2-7,CASSPSRGLGPSYEQYF,TGTGCCAGCAGCCCCAGTCGGGGACTAGGGCCTTCCTACGAGCAGTACTTC
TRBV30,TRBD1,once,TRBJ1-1,CAWTRTGGTEAFF,TGTGCCTGGACCAGAACAGGGGGTACTGAAGCTTTCTTT
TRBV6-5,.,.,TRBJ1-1,CASSPGYTEAFF,TGTGCCAGCAGTCCCGGGTACACTGAAGCTTTCTTT
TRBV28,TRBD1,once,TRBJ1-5,CASTEQGDQPQHF,TGTGCCAGCACCGAACAGGGGGATCAGCCCCAGCATTTT
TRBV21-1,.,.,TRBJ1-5,CASSRGQELKLNQPQHF,TGTGCCAGCAGCAGAGGACAGGAACTAAAACTAAATCAGCCCCAGCATTTT
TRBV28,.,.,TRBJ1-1,CASSFRDIAFF,TGTGCCAGCAGTTTCCGGGACATTGCTTTCTTT
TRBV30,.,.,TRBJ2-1,CAWNAPTAYYNEQFF,TGTGCCTGGAATGCCCCCACTGCCTACTACAATGAGCAGTTCTTC
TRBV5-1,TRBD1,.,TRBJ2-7,CASSLPGQGLGQYF,TGCGCCAGCAGCTTACCGGGACAGGGCTTGGGGCAGTACTTC
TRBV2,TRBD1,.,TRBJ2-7,CASSTGQSYEQYF,TGTGCCAGCAGTACGGGACAGTCCTACGAGCAGTACTTC
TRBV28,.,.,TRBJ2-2,CASSPGGRRPGELFF,TGTGCCAGCAGTCCGGGGGGCAGGAGGCCCGGGGAGCTGTTTTTT
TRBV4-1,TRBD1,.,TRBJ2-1,CASSQGPGQVDNEQFF,TGCGCCAGCAGCCAGGGGCCGGGACAGGTTGACAATGAGCAGTTCTTC
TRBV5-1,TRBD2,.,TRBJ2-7,CASTPLAGGIEQYF,TGCGCCAGCACCCCCCTAGCGGGGGGGATCGAGCAGTACTTC
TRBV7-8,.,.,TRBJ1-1,CASSLERTKMNTEAFF,TGTGCCAGCAGCCTAGAACGTACTAAGATGAACACTGAAGCTTTCTTT
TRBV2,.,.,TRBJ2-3,CASSEGPFGDTQYF,TGTGCCAGCAGTGAAGGGCCCTTTGGAGATACGCAGTATTTT
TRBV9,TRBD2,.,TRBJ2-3,CASSGSGGPSTDTQYF,TGTGCCAGCAGCGGCAGCGGGGGGCCTAGCACAGATACGCAGTATTTT
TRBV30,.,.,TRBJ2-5,CAQQGFLLETQYF,TGTGCCCAGCAGGGTTTTCTGCTGGAGACCCAGTACTTC
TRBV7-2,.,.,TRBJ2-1,CASSSGHYNEQFF,TGTGCCAGCAGCTCAGGACATTATAATGAGCAGTTCTTC
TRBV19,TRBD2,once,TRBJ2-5,CASRGGGAWETQYF,TGTGCCAGTAGAGGCGGGGGGGCTTGGGAGACCCAGTACTTC